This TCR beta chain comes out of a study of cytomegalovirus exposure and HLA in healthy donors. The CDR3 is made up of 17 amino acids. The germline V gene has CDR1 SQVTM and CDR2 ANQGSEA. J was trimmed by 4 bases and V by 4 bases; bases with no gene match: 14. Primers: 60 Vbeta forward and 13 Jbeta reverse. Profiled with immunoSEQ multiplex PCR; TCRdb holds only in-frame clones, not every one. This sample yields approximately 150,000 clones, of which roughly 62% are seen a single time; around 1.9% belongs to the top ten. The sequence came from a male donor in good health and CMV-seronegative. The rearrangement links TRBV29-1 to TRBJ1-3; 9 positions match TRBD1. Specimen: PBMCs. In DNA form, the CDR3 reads TGCAGCGTTGTTAAGATGAGGACAGGGGACGACGGAAACACCATATATTTT. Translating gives CSVVKMRTGDDGNTIYF.